This T cell receptor beta chain was recorded in a study of shared clonotypes between healthy human individuals. Study summary: The donor pool was made up of two women and a few men aged 18 to 49. Study observations and caveats: The sharing of 4.5% to 6.5% of naive CD4 clonotypes was seen across several donors. Among the subsets, naive ones generally showed larger estimated richness than memory ones.

The CDR3 loop spans 13 amino acids. Germline CDR1 SGHRS, CDR2 YFSETQ. The V gene end was trimmed by 4 bases and the J gene end by 8 bases; junction bases not matched to a gene: 8. For this clone: What it binds is unknown.

Profiling relied on immunoSEQ multiplex PCR, and the TCRdb table lists in-frame clones only, not all of them. The table shows approximately 980,000 clones, with more than 75% occurring only once. This chain links TRBV5-1 with TRBJ1-1, with TRBD1 matching 7 bases. Sequencing used memory CD4+ T cells sorted from blood. Specified subset: CD45RA-negative fraction. This clonotype was obtained from a man aged 18 to 30 in good health. The DNA of the CDR3 is TGCGCCAGCAGCGAGACCAACAGGGGCGAAGCTTTCTTT. This translates into CASSETNRGEAFF. Based on the CDR3 plus reference TRBV5-1 and TRBJ1-1, the full variable domain is KAGVTQTPRYLIKTRGQQVTLSCSPISGHRSVSWYQQTPGQGLQFLFEYFSETQRNKGNFPGRFSGRQFSNSRSEMNVSTLELGDSALYLCASSETNRGEAFFGQGTRLTVV.